The clone carrying this T cell receptor (beta chain) was seen repeatedly, ten times or more. The germline V gene has CDR1 WSHSY and CDR2 SAAADI. This CDR3 region has 16 residues. The V and J ends lost 3 bases and 7 bases, in that order; junction bases with no gene match: 9. Unique molecular identifiers were incorporated during preparation of the TCRbeta library. TCRdb re-called the PCR reads through MiXCR, storing one row per CDR3 protein. The profile covers 150,000 to 200,000 distinct CDR3 sequences, with 11% appearing a single time and over 10% taken by the ten largest. This specimen comes from a study of T-cell reconstitution after alpha-beta-depleted transplantation in children.

V usage is TRBV10-2 and J usage is TRBJ2-1; TRBD2 agrees at 10 bases. This material consisted of PBMCs, taken before TCRalphabeta/CD19-depleted stem cell transplant. This receptor was taken from a boy aged 2 to 10 with acute myeloid leukemia, due to receive a stem cell transplant. CDR3 DNA: TGCGCCAGCAGTGAAACCCCGACTAGCGGGCGAAATGAGCAGTTCTTC. Protein sequence: CASSETPTSGRNEQFF.